This TCR beta chain was documented in a study of lymphopenia after photon versus proton radiotherapy. Whole-study findings and limits: Proton therapy kept repertoires fairly stable, unlike photons, which gained effector/memory cells. Oligoclonal CD8+ Temra expansion after nadir drove photon patients' diversity drop. In patients who died, overall survival fell as post-nadir TCR diversity dropped more.

Profiling relied on immunoSEQ multiplex PCR, and the TCRdb table lists in-frame clones only, not all of them. This sample has more than 70,000 clones, with around 83% found just once. Germline-derived CDR1 and CDR2 are SGDLS and YYNGEE. V was clipped by 1 base and J by 0 bases; unmatched bases: 4. This CDR3 comprises 17 residues. About this clone itself: What it binds is unknown.

The chain joins TRBV9 to TRBJ2-5; 12 nucleotides agree with TRBD2. Here the sequenced sample was peripheral blood, taken from a patient treated with proton-based radiotherapy. The source is a man between 60 and 70 years old with pancreatic cancer. The DNA of the CDR3 is TGTGCCAGCAGCGTATCGACTAGCGGGAGTTACCAAGAGACCCAGTACTTC. This gives the protein CASSVSTSGSYQETQYF.